These 27 T cell receptor beta chains came from one sample sequenced in a study of OX40 agonist ivuxolimab in advanced cancers. Measured with immunoSEQ multiplex PCR; TCRdb has only the in-frame clones, and not every one. The sample lists over 60,000 clones, around 91% occurring once. Sequenced material: CD4+ or CD8+ T cells sorted from blood, taken in a trial of the OX40 agonist ivuxolimab. These receptors all come from an adult with an advanced solid tumor such as melanoma, head and neck, liver or kidney cancer.

V is TRBV7-9 and J is TRBJ2-1; D not resolved. The V gene lost 1 base and the J gene lost 5 bases, with 3 bases spanning the gap. The CDR3 is 12 residues long. Germline V gives CDR1 SEHNR, CDR2 FQNEAQ (reference sequence). The CDR3 is CASSLVDNEQFF. CDR3 DNA sequence: TGTGCCAGCAGCTTAGTTGACAATGAGCAGTTCTTC.

The J gene is TRBJ1-1, the V gene TRBV18; no clear D gene. CDR1 and CDR2 (germline): KGHSH, LQKENI. V lost 3 bases, J lost 11 bases, and 19 bases lay in between. This CDR3 has 14 amino acids. The CDR3 reads CASSPLGDPRAAFF. The DNA of the CDR3 is TGTGCCAGCTCACCTCTTGGAGATCCCCGTGCGGCTTTCTTT. Together with reference TRBV18 and TRBJ1-1, the CDR3 gives the full variable domain: NAGVMQNPRHLVRRRGQEARLRCSPMKGHSHVYWYRQLPEEGLKFMVYLQKENIIDESGMPKERFSAEFPKEGPSILRIQQVVRGDSAAYFCASSPLGDPRAAFFGQGTRLTVV.

The chain recombines TRBV28 with TRBJ1-1; TRBD1 is a possible D gene (6 bases). V was trimmed by 6 bases and J by 1 base, leaving 9 bases between them. Germline values: CDR1 MDHEN, CDR2 SYDVKM. The CDR3 extends over 13 amino acids. This chain's CDR3 is CASRQGGNTEAFF. DNA for the CDR3: TGTGCCAGCAGACAGGGAGGGAACACTGAAGCTTTCTTT. The variable domain in full, with the rest retrieved from reference TRBV28 and TRBJ1-1, is DVKVTQSSRYLVKRTGEKVFLECVQDMDHENMFWYRQDPGLGLRLIYFSYDVKMKEKGDIPEGYSVSREKKERFSLILESASTNQTSMYLCASRQGGNTEAFFGQGTRLTVV.

This clone was counted once. V is TRBV9 and J is TRBJ2-3; the D is unclear. This CDR3 has 16 residues. Trimming removed 0 bases from V and 0 bases from J, with 11 bases in between. CDR1 is SGDLS, CDR2 YYNGEE, per germline. CDR3 sequence (DNA): TGTGCCAGCAGCGTAGGAACAGCGTCTAGCACAGATACGCAGTATTTT. As protein: CASSVGTASSTDTQYF.

This clone appeared a few times. The genes are TRBV11-3 and TRBJ1-2, with 8 positions matching TRBD1. Trimming removed 5 bases from V and 3 bases from J; junction bases left unmatched: 11. Germline lookup yields CDR1 SGHNT and CDR2 YENEEA. There are 16 residues in the CDR3. The CDR3 loop reads CASSQEGRTGHYGYTF. CDR3 nucleotide sequence: TGTGCCAGCAGCCAAGAGGGTCGGACAGGGCACTATGGCTACACCTTC.

This chain uses TRBV27 with TRBJ1-5; D unresolved. Germline lookup yields CDR1 MNHEY and CDR2 SMNVEV (reference sequence). The V and J ends lost 4 bases and 10 bases respectively, with 11 bases between them. The CDR3 length is 12 residues. DNA of the CDR3: TGTGCCAGCAGTTCCCCCCCTGCCCCCCAGCATTTT. Residues: CASSSPPAPQHF.

The chain has TRBV9 and TRBJ1-6, with TRBD1 identical over 8 bases. The CDR3 totals 16 residues. The germline gives CDR1 SGDLS, CDR2 YYNGEE. With 3 bases clipped from V and 6 bases from J, the junction kept 8 bases outside the gene matches. The CDR3 DNA is TGTGCCAGCAGCGCGTCCCCAGGGGGCTCTAATTCACCCCTCCACTTT. Protein sequence: CASSASPGGSNSPLHF.

The chain employs TRBV7-9 and TRBJ1-1, with 9 bases identical to TRBD1. Germline V gene data show CDR1 as SEHNR and CDR2 as FQNEAQ (reference sequence). Unmatched junction bases numbered 13, after V lost 5 bases and J lost 6 bases. CDR3 length: 16 amino acids. The CDR3 DNA is TGTGCCAGCAGCCCCGGACAGGGGTTGGCAAGAGCTGAAGCTTTCTTT. It is translated as CASSPGQGLARAEAFF.

The chain combines TRBV6-5 with TRBJ2-5; D gene unclear. Looked up from germline, CDR1 is MNHEY and CDR2 is SVGAGI. The CDR3 covers 14 residues. Trimming left V 5 bases short and J 4 bases short, with 14 bases between. DNA for the CDR3: TGTGCCAGCAGTACAGCCGCACATCGAGAGACCCAGTACTTC. This gives the protein CASSTAAHRETQYF.

The chain links TRBV28 to TRBJ2-1; the match to TRBD2 covers 7 bases. The junction had 15 bases not matched to a gene; V was cut back by 3 bases and J by 10 bases. Germline CDR1 and CDR2: MDHEN and SYDVKM. This CDR3 contains 16 residues. Here the CDR3 reads CASSLVAAGVADEQFF. CDR3 nucleotide sequence: TGTGCCAGCAGTTTGGTCGCGGCGGGAGTAGCGGACGAGCAGTTCTTC. Full variable domain (remainder filled in from reference TRBV28 and TRBJ2-1): DVKVTQSSRYLVKRTGEKVFLECVQDMDHENMFWYRQDPGLGLRLIYFSYDVKMKEKGDIPEGYSVSREKKERFSLILESASTNQTSMYLCASSLVAAGVADEQFFGPGTRLTVL.

The chain carries TRBV28 and TRBJ1-1, with D hard to call. CDR1 MDHEN and CDR2 SYDVKM come from the germline V gene. There are 13 residues in the CDR3. V was cut by 2 bases and J by 1 base, with 5 bases left in between. Here the CDR3 reads CASSLVQNTEAFF. The CDR3 DNA reads as TGTGCCAGCAGTTTAGTGCAGAACACTGAAGCTTTCTTT.

The chain recombines TRBV7-2 with TRBJ1-1; 10 bases are a match to TRBD1. Germline-derived CDR1 and CDR2 are SGHTA and FQGNSA. V shed 7 bases, J shed 7 bases, and the junction held 15 bases outside the gene matches. The CDR3 is 16 amino acids. The CDR3 region is CASTRGGWDRGNEAFF. The CDR3 nucleotides are TGTGCCAGCACTAGGGGGGGTTGGGACAGGGGTAATGAAGCTTTCTTT.

The gene calls are TRBV19 and TRBJ1-5; 9 bases line up with TRBD1. Germline V CDR1 and CDR2: LNHDA, SQIVND (reference sequence). The CDR3 sequence is 15 residues long. J was trimmed by 4 bases and V by 7 bases; bases with no gene match: 8. Here the CDR3 reads CASTRLTGGNQPQHF. The CDR3 DNA reads TGTGCCAGTACTCGCCTGACAGGGGGTAATCAGCCCCAGCATTTT.

This clone was counted only a few times. The rearrangement uses TRBV7-3 and TRBJ2-5, with D maybe TRBD2 (5 bases). Per the germline V gene, CDR1 is SGHTA and CDR2 is FQGTGA. CDR3 length equals 13 residues. Trimming removed 6 bases at V and 0 bases at J, with 8 bases between. This CDR3 reads CASSQDYQETQYF. The CDR3 DNA reads TGTGCCAGCAGTCAGGACTACCAAGAGACCCAGTACTTC.

The chain recombines TRBV7-3 with TRBJ2-3; D uncertain. This CDR3 spans 12 amino acids. V was trimmed by 4 bases and J by 4 bases, leaving 6 bases between them. Germline CDR1 SGHTA, CDR2 FQGTGA. The CDR3 here is CASSSPADTQYF. The CDR3 nucleotides are TGTGCCAGCAGCTCCCCCGCAGATACGCAGTATTTT.

The gene calls are TRBV9 and TRBJ1-2; no definite D call. Germline V gene data show CDR1 as SGDLS and CDR2 as YYNGEE. The CDR3 is 13 amino acids. V was clipped by 3 bases and J by 4 bases, with 10 bases between them. In DNA, the CDR3 is TGTGCCAGCAGCGGAGACGGATCCTATGGCTACACCTTC. This codes for CASSGDGSYGYTF.

The V and J genes are TRBV4-1 and TRBJ2-1; 13 nucleotides match TRBD2. This CDR3 has 18 residues. J was trimmed by 0 bases and V by 4 bases; bases with no gene match: 6. Germline V gene lookup returns CDR1 MGHRA and CDR2 YSYEKL. CDR3 in amino acids: CASSPKGLAGNSYNEQFF. CDR3 in DNA: TGCGCCAGCAGCCCCAAGGGACTAGCGGGAAACTCCTACAATGAGCAGTTCTTC.

This sequence joins TRBV2 and TRBJ2-5, with D perhaps TRBD1 or TRBD2 (7 bases each). The CDR3 sequence is 15 residues long. V was trimmed by 5 bases and J by 2 bases, leaving 15 bases between them. In germline, CDR1 is SNHLY, CDR2 FYNNEI. The CDR3 DNA follows: TGTGCCAGCAGTCGCAGCGGGACAGCTCAAGAGACCCAGTACTTC. Protein: CASSRSGTAQETQYF.

This clone was found once. The rearrangement uses TRBV14 and TRBJ1-4, with D tentatively TRBD1 (6 bases). Trimming pared 2 bases from V and 1 base from J, leaving 11 bases between. CDR3 length: 16 amino acids. In germline, CDR1 is SGHDN, CDR2 FVKESK. The CDR3 DNA sequence: TGTGCCAGCAGCCAATTTACAGGGTTAACTAATGAAAAACTGTTTTTT. This encodes CASSQFTGLTNEKLFF.

V is TRBV6-1 and J is TRBJ2-2, with D uncertain. The CDR3 loop spans 16 amino acids. Germline assignment: CDR1 MNHNS and CDR2 SASEGT. V gave up 2 bases and J gave up 6 bases, with 16 bases separating them. The CDR3 DNA follows: TGTGCCAGCAGTGAATCCTTAGGTTTGGCTGCCGGGGAGCTGTTTTTT. This codes for CASSESLGLAAGELFF.

The V gene is TRBV2, the J gene TRBJ2-5; D is unclear. There are 14 residues in the CDR3. The V end was cut by 6 bases, the J end by 1 base, with 12 bases between. CDR1 is SNHLY and CDR2 is FYNNEI in the germline V gene. The chain's CDR3 is CASRGGRSQETQYF. The CDR3 nucleotides read TGTGCCAGCAGGGGCGGACGCAGCCAAGAGACCCAGTACTTC.

This sequence joins TRBV5-8 and TRBJ2-2; possible D gene TRBD1, 6 bases. Per the germline V gene, CDR1 is SGHTS and CDR2 is YDEGEE. Trimming took off 2 bases at V and 6 bases at J, with 17 bases between the two ends. The CDR3 loop spans 16 amino acids. For the CDR3, the DNA is TGTGCCAGCAGCTTAGGCCGCATACAGGGCGCCGGGGAGCTGTTTTTT. As protein: CASSLGRIQGAGELFF.

V usage is TRBV7-9 and J usage is TRBJ2-2; 9 bases align to TRBD2. Germline CDR1 reads SEHNR; CDR2 reads FQNEAQ (reference sequence). CDR3 length: 16 residues. The trim removed 2 bases at V and 7 bases at J, leaving 8 bases unmatched. The DNA for the CDR3 is TGTGCCAGCAGCTTAACAGGAGCGGGGGGCCTCGGGGAGCTGTTTTTT. Its translation is CASSLTGAGGLGELFF.

The chain's CDR3 is CASSVGPGTSGSRADTQYF. The CDR3 DNA reads TGTGCCAGCAGCGTAGGCCCTGGGACTAGCGGGAGCAGGGCAGATACGCAGTATTTT. The V call is TRBV9, the J call TRBJ2-3, with 14 bases identical to TRBD2. Germline assignment: CDR1 SGDLS and CDR2 YYNGEE. J gave up 4 bases and V 0 bases, and 10 bases lay outside the gene matches. The CDR3 runs 19 residues. Drawing the rest from reference TRBV9 and TRBJ2-3, the complete variable domain is DSGVTQTPKHLITATGQRVTLRCSPRSGDLSVYWYQQSLDQGLQFLIQYYNGEERAKGNILERFSAQQFPDLHSELNLSSLELGDSALYFCASSVGPGTSGSRADTQYFGPGTRLTVL.

The gene calls are TRBV11-2 and TRBJ1-5; no reliable D call. Germline lookup yields CDR1 SGHAT and CDR2 FQNNGV. The CDR3 is 13 residues long. The germline V and J ends were trimmed by 4 bases and 1 base, with 5 bases remaining between them. The CDR3 reads CASSSTSNQPQHF. The CDR3 DNA is TGTGCCAGCAGCTCCACGAGCAATCAGCCCCAGCATTTT.

This clone appeared a single time. The V call is TRBV28, the J call TRBJ2-3, with D unresolved. Trimming took off 6 bases at V and 0 bases at J, with 7 bases between the two ends. Germline loops: CDR1 MDHEN, CDR2 SYDVKM. The CDR3 has 13 amino acids. This CDR3 is CASSSDSTDTQYF. CDR3 DNA sequence: TGTGCCAGCAGCTCCGACAGCACAGATACGCAGTATTTT.

The CDR3 loop is CAWSGDRGKETQYF. The CDR3 bases are TGTGCCTGGAGTGGGGACAGGGGAAAAGAGACCCAGTACTTC. The rearrangement links TRBV30 to TRBJ2-5; 10 nucleotides line up with TRBD1. With 1 base clipped from V and 3 bases from J, the junction kept 2 bases outside the gene matches. The CDR3 sequence is 14 residues long. The germline V gene encodes CDR1 GTSNPN and CDR2 SVGIG (reference sequence).